Listed below are T cell receptor beta chains from one sample, sequenced in a study of blood T cell repertoires in COVID-19. TCRdb's table, derived via immunoSEQ multiplex PCR, lists solely in-frame clones and lacks some. The repertoire includes 100,000 to 150,000 clones, roughly 90% of them detected once, and approximately 2% sits in the top ten. The sample taken for sequencing was peripheral blood. The receptors here all came from a man aged 50-60 years with COVID-19, enrolled during active disease. Both conserved end residues are part of each CDR3. A D gene is named only where the DNA matches it firmly. Expanded clones get a size class; other rows say once, few or many, or leave the size out.

D: .; J: TRBJ2-2; size: .; V: TRBV18; CDR3: CASSPQETVNTGELFF; DNA: TGTGCCAGCTCACCACAAGAAACAGTTAACACCGGGGAGCTGTTTTTT
D: TRBD2; J: TRBJ2-7; size: once; V: TRBV6-5; CDR3: CASNRAGGNYEQYF; DNA: TGTGCCAGCAACCGGGCGGGAGGAAACTACGAGCAGTACTTC
D: TRBD1; J: TRBJ2-7; size: .; V: TRBV3-1/TRBV3-2; CDR3: CASSLGQGDEQYF; DNA: TGTGCCAGCAGCCTGGGACAGGGGGACGAGCAGTACTTC
D: TRBD1; J: TRBJ2-7; size: .; V: TRBV2; CDR3: CASSVQGPYEQYF; DNA: TGTGCCAGCAGTGTACAGGGGCCCTACGAGCAGTACTTC
D: .; J: TRBJ1-1; size: .; V: TRBV10-3; CDR3: CAISDSPDSGSDTEAFF; DNA: TGTGCCATCAGTGACTCCCCGGACAGTGGGTCGGACACTGAAGCTTTCTTT
D: TRBD1; J: TRBJ2-2; size: once; V: TRBV19; CDR3: CASSGQGETGELFF; DNA: TGTGCCAGTAGCGGACAGGGAGAAACCGGGGAGCTGTTTTTT
D: .; J: TRBJ2-1; size: .; V: TRBV9; CDR3: CASSVSAGLGNEQFF; DNA: TGTGCCAGCAGCGTAAGCGCAGGGCTCGGCAATGAGCAGTTCTTC
D: TRBD2; J: TRBJ2-7; size: once; V: TRBV18; CDR3: CASSPAGEREFHEQYF; DNA: TGTGCCAGCTCACCGGCTGGGGAGCGGGAGTTCCACGAGCAGTACTTC
D: TRBD2; J: TRBJ2-5; size: .; V: TRBV7-2; CDR3: CASSFMGLAGAGETQYF; DNA: TGTGCCAGCAGCTTCATGGGACTAGCGGGAGCTGGGGAGACCCAGTACTTC
D: TRBD2; J: TRBJ2-5; size: .; V: TRBV5-1; CDR3: CASSPGGGETQYF; DNA: TGCGCCAGCAGCCCGGGGGGAGGAGAGACCCAGTACTTC
D: .; J: TRBJ2-5; size: few; V: TRBV7-2; CDR3: CASRTGGETQYF; DNA: TGTGCCAGCAGAACCGGCGGGGAGACCCAGTACTTC
D: TRBD1; J: TRBJ1-2; size: .; V: TRBV5-1; CDR3: CASTHSGTGGVTNYGYTF; DNA: TGCGCCAGCACCCACAGTGGGACAGGGGGCGTCACTAACTATGGCTACACCTTC
D: TRBD1; J: TRBJ2-2; size: few; V: TRBV19; CDR3: CASSPGTGGTGELFF; DNA: TGTGCCAGTAGCCCCGGGACAGGGGGCACCGGGGAGCTGTTTTTT
D: .; J: TRBJ1-2; size: .; V: TRBV10-3; CDR3: CAISEGTGYGYTF; DNA: TGTGCCATCAGTGAGGGCACGGGCTATGGCTACACCTTC
D: TRBD2; J: TRBJ2-7; size: .; V: TRBV2; CDR3: CASSELAEAEQYF; DNA: TGTGCCAGCAGTGAACTAGCGGAGGCCGAGCAGTACTTC
D: .; J: TRBJ1-2; size: .; V: TRBV28; CDR3: CASSFGNYGYTF; DNA: TGTGCCAGCAGTTTCGGGAACTATGGCTACACCTTC
D: TRBD1; J: TRBJ1-5; size: .; V: TRBV11-2; CDR3: CASSLGPEGAQPQHF; DNA: TGTGCCAGCAGCTTAGGGCCTGAGGGGGCTCAGCCCCAGCATTTT